This TCR beta chain was found in a study of OX40 agonist ivuxolimab in advanced cancers. About the research overall: Patients took ivuxolimab, an agonistic anti-OX40 (CD134) antibody. Mean age approximately 66 years, range about 20 to 79; nearly 85% male.

Study observations and caveats: Among the lowest peripheral clonal expansion occurred in 0.1-3.0 mg/kg partial responders. Also showing low normalized T-cell clonal expansion were some of the nonresponders.

Concerning this clone itself: Its antigen is still unknown.

This CDR3 contains 17 residues. V was pared by 4 bases and J by 2 bases, with 20 bases between. Germline V gene sequence: CDR1 SGDLS, CDR2 YYNGEE. Profiling relied on immunoSEQ multiplex PCR, and the TCRdb table lists in-frame clones only, not all of them. Here the sample spans tens of thousands of clones, 90% to 95% being singletons. The sequences come from CD4+ or CD8+ T cells sorted from blood, collected in a trial of the OX40 agonist ivuxolimab. The rearrangement uses TRBV9 and TRBJ2-3, with D perhaps TRBD2 (5 bases). This receptor was obtained from an adult with an advanced solid tumor such as melanoma, head and neck, liver or kidney cancer. The CDR3 DNA is TGTGCCAGCAGCCCTCAGAATGGTGCGGGCTACACAGATACGCAGTATTTT. Its protein is CASSPQNGAGYTDTQYF.